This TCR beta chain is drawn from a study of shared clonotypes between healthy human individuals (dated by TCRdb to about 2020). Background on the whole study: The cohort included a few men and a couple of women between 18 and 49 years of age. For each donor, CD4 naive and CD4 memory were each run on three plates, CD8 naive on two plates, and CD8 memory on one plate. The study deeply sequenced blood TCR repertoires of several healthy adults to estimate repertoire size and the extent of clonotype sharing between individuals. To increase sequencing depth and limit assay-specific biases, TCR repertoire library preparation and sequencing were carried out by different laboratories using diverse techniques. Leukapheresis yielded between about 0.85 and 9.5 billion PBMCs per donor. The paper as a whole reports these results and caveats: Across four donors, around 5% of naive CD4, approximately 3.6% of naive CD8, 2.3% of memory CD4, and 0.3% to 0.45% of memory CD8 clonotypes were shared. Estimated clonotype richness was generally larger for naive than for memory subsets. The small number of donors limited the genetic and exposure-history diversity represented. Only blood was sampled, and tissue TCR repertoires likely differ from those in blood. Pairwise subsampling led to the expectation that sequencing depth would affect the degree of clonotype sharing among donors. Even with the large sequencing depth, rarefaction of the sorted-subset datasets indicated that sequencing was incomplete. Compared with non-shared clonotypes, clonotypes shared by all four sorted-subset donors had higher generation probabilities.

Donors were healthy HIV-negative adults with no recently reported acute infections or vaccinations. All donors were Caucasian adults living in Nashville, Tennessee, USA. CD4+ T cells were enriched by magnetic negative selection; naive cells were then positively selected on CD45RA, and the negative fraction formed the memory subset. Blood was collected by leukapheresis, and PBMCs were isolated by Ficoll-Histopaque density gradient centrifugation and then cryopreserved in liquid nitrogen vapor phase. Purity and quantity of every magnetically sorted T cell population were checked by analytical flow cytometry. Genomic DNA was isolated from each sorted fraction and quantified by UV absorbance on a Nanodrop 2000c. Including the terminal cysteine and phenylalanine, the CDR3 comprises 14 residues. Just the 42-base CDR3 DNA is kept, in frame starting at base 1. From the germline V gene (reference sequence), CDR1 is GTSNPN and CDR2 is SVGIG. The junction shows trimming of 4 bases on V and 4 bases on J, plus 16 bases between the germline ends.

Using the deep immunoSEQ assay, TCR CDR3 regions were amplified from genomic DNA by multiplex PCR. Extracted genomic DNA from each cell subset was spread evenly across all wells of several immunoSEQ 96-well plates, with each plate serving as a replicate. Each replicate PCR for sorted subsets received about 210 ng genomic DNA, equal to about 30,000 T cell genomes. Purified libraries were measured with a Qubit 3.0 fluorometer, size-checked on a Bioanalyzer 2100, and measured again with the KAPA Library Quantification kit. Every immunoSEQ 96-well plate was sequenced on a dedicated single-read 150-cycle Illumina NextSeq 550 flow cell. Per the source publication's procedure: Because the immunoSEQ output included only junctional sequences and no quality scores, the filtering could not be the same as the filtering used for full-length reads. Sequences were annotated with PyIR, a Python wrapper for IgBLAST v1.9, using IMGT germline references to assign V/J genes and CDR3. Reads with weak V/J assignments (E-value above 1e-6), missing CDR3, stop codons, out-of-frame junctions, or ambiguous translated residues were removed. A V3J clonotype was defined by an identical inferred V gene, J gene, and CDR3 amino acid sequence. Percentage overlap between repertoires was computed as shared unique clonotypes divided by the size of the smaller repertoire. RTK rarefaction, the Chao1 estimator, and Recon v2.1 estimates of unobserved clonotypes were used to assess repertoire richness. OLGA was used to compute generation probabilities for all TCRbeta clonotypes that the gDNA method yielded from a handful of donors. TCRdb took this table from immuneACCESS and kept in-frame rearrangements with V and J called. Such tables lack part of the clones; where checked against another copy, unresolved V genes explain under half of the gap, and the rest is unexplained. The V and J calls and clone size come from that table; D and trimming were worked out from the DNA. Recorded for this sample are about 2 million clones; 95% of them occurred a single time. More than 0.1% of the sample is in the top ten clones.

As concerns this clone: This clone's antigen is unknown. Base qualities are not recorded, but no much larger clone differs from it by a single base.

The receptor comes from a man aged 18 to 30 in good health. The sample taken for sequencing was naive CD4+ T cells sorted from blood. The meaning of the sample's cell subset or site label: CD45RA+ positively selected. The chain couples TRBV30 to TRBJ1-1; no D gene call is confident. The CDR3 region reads CAWKKGPSGTEAFF. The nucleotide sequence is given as TGTGCCTGGAAAAAGGGCCCGAGCGGCACTGAAGCTTTCTTT. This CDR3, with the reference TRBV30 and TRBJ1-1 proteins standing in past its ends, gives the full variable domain SQTIHQWPATLVQPVGSPLSLECTVEGTSNPNLYWYRQAAGRGLQLLFYSVGIGQISSEVPQNLSASRPQDRQFILSSKKLLLSDSGFYLCAWKKGPSGTEAFFGQGTRLTVV.